A single T cell receptor beta chain is shown here with its context. Its matching antigen is unknown. This specimen belongs to a study of early T cells in non-severe SARS-CoV-2 infection. The overall study: Sequencing of unsorted whole blood was done on bulk RNA, leaving chains unpaired.

Study observations and caveats: Clonotype matching in VDJdb favored anti-spike CD8 responses and did not capture private and CD4 specificities.

Attachment of unique molecular identifiers was made to individual cDNA molecules. TCRdb re-derived calls from the 5' RACE reads in MiXCR, one entry per CDR3 protein. The data hold some 45,000 distinct CDR3 sequences, with less than 10% observed a single time. The CDR3 totals 11 residues. Looked up from germline, CDR1 is DFQATT and CDR2 is SNEGSKA (reference sequence). The ends were cut back, 3 bases at V and 4 bases at J, with 6 bases in the middle. The receptor was isolated from an adult who was a healthcare worker with PCR-confirmed SARS-CoV-2 infection or an uninfected control (not recorded which). The V gene is TRBV20-1, the J gene TRBJ1-2; D call uncertain. The sequences come from whole blood, collected at baseline. In DNA, the CDR3 is TGCAGTGCTAGTAATTCCTATGGCTACACCTTC. Translated, it gives CSASNSYGYTF.